This T cell receptor (beta chain) was sequenced during a study of T cell repertoires in cytomegalovirus infection. The wider study: The public TCR beta signatures pointed to both CMV infection and matching HLA type.

This CDR3 is 15 amino acids long. The ends lost 1 base at V and 8 bases at J; junction bases unmatched: 6. From germline, CDR1 is SGHNT and CDR2 YYREEE (reference sequence). TCRdb itself ran the reads through MiXCR, one entry per CDR3 protein. The sample lists about 400,000 distinct CDR3 sequences, over 15% seen once, with 7.5% to 9% in the top ten. About this clonotype: What it recognizes is unknown.

Overall study findings and caveats: The study identified carriers of CMV plus the relevant HLA from cumulative public TCR beta family frequency. HLA-C-restricted, CMV-specific TCR beta clonotypes were dominant ex vivo.

Material: PBMCs. The chain uses TRBV5-4 and TRBJ1-6; TRBD1 aligns across 7 bases. This TCR was recovered from a human donor in good health (CMV status not recorded). Some clones in this sample may be carry-over from other donors' samples. In DNA form, the CDR3 reads TGTGCCAGCAGCTTGAAAGGGGGCGGAGATTCACCCCTCCACTTT. Residues: CASSLKGGGDSPLHF.